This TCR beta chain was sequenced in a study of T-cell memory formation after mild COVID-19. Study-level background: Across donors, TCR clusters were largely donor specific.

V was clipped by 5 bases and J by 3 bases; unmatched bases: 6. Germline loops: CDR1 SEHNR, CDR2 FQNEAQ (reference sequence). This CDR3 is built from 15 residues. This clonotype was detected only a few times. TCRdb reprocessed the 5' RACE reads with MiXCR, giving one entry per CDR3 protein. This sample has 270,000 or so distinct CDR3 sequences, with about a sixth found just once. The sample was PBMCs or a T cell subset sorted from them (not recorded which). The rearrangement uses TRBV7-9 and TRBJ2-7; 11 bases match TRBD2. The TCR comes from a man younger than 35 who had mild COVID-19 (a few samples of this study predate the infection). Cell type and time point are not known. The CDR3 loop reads CASSLTSGGFYEQYV. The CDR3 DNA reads TGTGCCAGCAGCCTTACTAGCGGGGGTTTCTACGAGCAGTACGTC.